Presented here are 16 T cell receptor beta chains from one specimen sequenced in a study of T cell responses to AZD1222 COVID-19 vaccine. Method: immunoSEQ multiplex PCR; TCRdb's copy keeps in-frame clones and lacks some. In the table there are tens of thousands of clones, about nine tenths of which are singletons. The starting material was peripheral blood, obtained 28 days after the second AZD1222 dose. Receptors were obtained from an adult who received the AZD1222 COVID-19 vaccine.

This clone has a handful of counts. This chain uses TRBV28 with TRBJ1-5, with 9 nucleotides matching TRBD1. The CDR3 spans 15 residues. CDR1 and CDR2 (germline): MDHEN, SYDVKM. J gave up 10 bases and V 6 bases, and 13 bases lay outside the gene matches. The CDR3 nucleotides are TGTGCCAGCAGCGTGCCAGGGACAGGGCAGAGACCCCAGCATTTT. Translating gives CASSVPGTGQRPQHF.

The J gene is TRBJ1-2, the V gene TRBV30, with 10 positions matching TRBD1. CDR1 is GTSNPN, CDR2 SVGIG, per germline (reference sequence). V was pared by 3 bases and J by 10 bases, with 11 bases of the junction left unmatched. The CDR3 covers 14 residues. The CDR3 loop reads CAWSLGDRGLHYTF. CDR3 in DNA: TGTGCCTGGAGCCTTGGGGACAGGGGTCTCCACTACACCTTC.

The chain links TRBV9 to TRBJ1-3; no firm D call. V gave up 0 bases and J gave up 0 bases, with 7 bases separating them. CDR3 length: 15 amino acids. Germline lookup yields CDR1 SGDLS and CDR2 YYNGEE. The CDR3 DNA reads as TGTGCCAGCAGCGTAGTGGCAACCTCTGGAAACACCATATATTTT. Protein sequence: CASSVVATSGNTIYF. Drawing the rest from reference TRBV9 and TRBJ1-3, the complete variable domain is DSGVTQTPKHLITATGQRVTLRCSPRSGDLSVYWYQQSLDQGLQFLIQYYNGEERAKGNILERFSAQQFPDLHSELNLSSLELGDSALYFCASSVVATSGNTIYFGEGSWLTVV.

The genes are TRBV14 and TRBJ2-1; D may be TRBD2 (6 bases). The germline CDR1 and CDR2 sequences are SGHDN and FVKESK. CDR3 size: 13 residues. V was shortened by 0 bases and J by 9 bases, with 9 bases between the two germline ends. The CDR3 sequence: CASSQDAGPEQFF. The CDR3 coding sequence is TGTGCCAGCAGCCAAGACGCGGGACCTGAGCAGTTCTTC.

This chain joins TRBV7-3 and TRBJ2-5, with 10 bases aligning to TRBD2. V was pared by 1 base and J by 4 bases, with 12 bases of the junction left unmatched. The germline V gene encodes CDR1 SGHTA and CDR2 FQGTGA. This CDR3 comprises 18 residues. CDR3 sequence (DNA): TGTGCCAGCAGCTTAAGGGTAGCGGGAGGTTATGTAGGAGAGACCCAGTACTTC. Its protein is CASSLRVAGGYVGETQYF. The full variable domain, its missing parts supplied by reference TRBV7-3 and TRBJ2-5, is GAGVSQTPSNKVTEKGKYVELRCDPISGHTALYWYRQSLGQGPEFLIYFQGTGAADDSGLPNDRFFAVRPEGSVSTLKIQRTERGDSAVYLCASSLRVAGGYVGETQYFGPGTRLLVL.

The chain is built from TRBV13 and TRBJ2-3; TRBD2 aligns across 15 bases. CDR1 is PRHDT and CDR2 is FYEKMQ in the germline V gene (reference sequence). Trimming cost V 0 bases and J 5 bases; bases outside gene matches: 6. The CDR3 spans 18 residues. DNA of the CDR3: TGTGCCAGCAGCTTAGGAGGACTAGCGGGAGGGCGGGGAGATACGCAGTATTTT. Encoded protein: CASSLGGLAGGRGDTQYF.

The CDR3 DNA is TGTGCCAGCAGATTCGGGGGGGTAGAGAAACTGTTTTTT. Translation: CASRFGGVEKLFF. J is TRBJ1-4 and V is TRBV7-2; weak D call: TRBD1 (5 bases). The CDR3 runs to 13 residues. CDR1 and CDR2 (germline): SGHTA, FQGNSA. Trimming stripped 6 bases from V and 11 bases from J, with 16 bases between.

This chain connects TRBV4-1 to TRBJ1-2; no reliable D call. Trimming removed 0 bases at V and 10 bases at J, with 9 bases between. The CDR3 runs 12 residues. Germline CDR1 is MGHRA and CDR2 is YSYEKL. The CDR3 nucleotides are TGCGCCAGCAGCCAAGATAGGCATGTCTACACCTTC. It codes for CASSQDRHVYTF.

This sequence joins TRBV6-1 and TRBJ2-7; 7 bases match TRBD2. Germline-derived CDR1 and CDR2 are MNHNS and SASEGT. The CDR3 covers 13 residues. Trimming took 5 bases from V and 7 from J; bases not matched to a gene: 8. This chain's CDR3 is CASSYLEAGEQYF. Written as DNA, the CDR3 is TGTGCCAGCAGTTATTTAGAAGCGGGGGAGCAGTACTTC.

CDR3 protein: CAWSDGTLNSPLHF. In nucleotides, the CDR3 is TGTGCCTGGAGTGACGGGACTCTTAATTCACCCCTCCACTTT. V usage is TRBV30 and J usage is TRBJ1-6; D is possibly TRBD1 (5 bases). V was cut by 1 base and J by 6 bases, with 10 bases left in between. CDR1 GTSNPN and CDR2 SVGIG come from the germline V gene (reference sequence). The CDR3 runs to 14 residues.

Details on this clone: Its ends do not fully match the called genes, so a read error is possible. The CDR3 bases are TGTGCTAGCAGCCCTTCACAGGGTCGGCGAGAGACCCAGTACTTC. This gives the protein CASSPSQGRRETQYF. The chain links TRBV7-7 to TRBJ2-5; D possibly corresponds to TRBD1 (6 bases). Germline CDR1 SSHAT, CDR2 FNYEAQ (reference sequence). The CDR3 sequence is 15 residues long.

The chain combines TRBV6-5 with TRBJ2-3; D is uncertain. The germline gives CDR1 MNHEY, CDR2 SVGAGI. Deletions cut 5 bases from V and 7 bases from J, with 13 bases between. The CDR3 consists of 13 residues. The CDR3 sequence: CASSPPAPNTQYF. CDR3 in DNA: TGTGCCAGCAGTCCACCAGCTCCGAATACGCAGTATTTT.

This clone was observed once. The chain employs TRBV4-1 and TRBJ2-5; no reliable D call. This CDR3 is 15 amino acids long. CDR1 is MGHRA and CDR2 is YSYEKL in the germline V gene. The germline V and J ends were trimmed by 3 bases and 3 bases, with 14 bases remaining between them. This chain's CDR3 is CASSQVPRREETQYF. The CDR3 coding sequence is TGCGCCAGCAGCCAGGTCCCTAGGCGAGAAGAGACCCAGTACTTC.

The chain links TRBV2 to TRBJ2-1, with D perhaps matching TRBD1 or TRBD2 (5 bases each). Trimming stripped 4 bases from V and 0 bases from J, with 10 bases between. Germline V CDR1 and CDR2: SNHLY, FYNNEI. The CDR3 is 15 residues long. CDR3 sequence (DNA): TGTGCCAGCAGTGGGGACGGTAGCTCCTACAATGAGCAGTTCTTC. Translated: CASSGDGSSYNEQFF.

The chain carries TRBV10-3 and TRBJ2-1, with TRBD2 as a possible D gene (5 bases). The V gene's germline CDR1 is ENHRY and CDR2 SYGVKD. The ends were cut back, 4 bases at V and 13 bases at J, with 14 bases in the middle. The CDR3 extends over 12 amino acids. CDR3 sequence reads: CAISVAGVTQFF. Here the CDR3 DNA reads TGTGCCATCAGTGTGGCGGGTGTCACTCAGTTCTTC.

This clone was picked up one time. The V call is TRBV6-5, the J call TRBJ2-7; weak D call: TRBD2 (5 bases). The V gene's germline CDR1 is MNHEY and CDR2 SVGAGI. Trimming stripped 5 bases from V and 4 bases from J, with 12 bases between. The CDR3 is made up of 13 amino acids. The CDR3 here is CASSTGPGYEQYF. CDR3 DNA sequence: TGTGCCAGCAGTACCGGGCCGGGGTACGAGCAGTACTTC.